These 28 T cell receptor beta chains were sequenced from one sample in a study of T cell changes during pregnancy in multiple sclerosis. Generated by immunoSEQ multiplex PCR, the TCRdb table keeps only in-frame clones and is missing some. The table shows 60,000 to 85,000 clones, with more than 85% occurring only once. This material consisted of peripheral blood, taken in the second trimester of pregnancy. These receptors were obtained from a female donor with multiple sclerosis, enrolled in a pregnancy study.

The chain has TRBV18 and TRBJ2-7; perhaps TRBD1 as D (6 bases). Germline V lookup: CDR1 KGHSH, CDR2 LQKENI. The CDR3 extends over 15 amino acids. The V gene lost 3 bases and the J gene lost 6 bases, with 18 bases spanning the gap. The CDR3 DNA sequence: TGTGCCAGCTCACCCTCTCACAGGGTGGCAGGCGAGCAGTACTTC. The encoded protein is CASSPSHRVAGEQYF.

CDR3 coding DNA: TGTGCCAGCAGCTTAGGAAGGGGGAAGAGGCTGGGCAATGAGCAGTTCTTC. Amino acid sequence: CASSLGRGKRLGNEQFF. The chain recombines TRBV11-2 with TRBJ2-1; a possible D gene is TRBD1 (6 bases). CDR1 and CDR2 (germline): SGHAT, FQNNGV. V gave up 1 base and J gave up 6 bases, with 19 bases separating them. The CDR3 spans 17 residues. Supplemented by reference TRBV11-2 and TRBJ2-1, the full variable domain reads EAGVAQSPRYKIIEKRQSVAFWCNPISGHATLYWYQQILGQGPKLLIQFQNNGVVDDSQLPKDRFSAERLKGVDSTLKIQPAKLEDSAVYLCASSLGRGKRLGNEQFFGPGTRLTVL.

V is TRBV6-4 and J is TRBJ2-7, with 7 bases matching TRBD2. With 6 bases clipped from V and 2 bases from J, the junction kept 7 bases outside the gene matches. This CDR3 is 14 amino acids long. CDR1 is MRHNA and CDR2 is SNTAGT in the germline V gene. The CDR3, as DNA: TGTGCCAGCAGCGGTCTGGGGGGGACCTACGAGCAGTACTTC. It encodes CASSGLGGTYEQYF.

This chain's CDR3 is CASTLGCKEDRGEEKLFF. In DNA, the CDR3 is TGTGCCAGCACTCTTGGGTGTAAGGAGGACAGGGGCGAAGAAAAACTGTTTTTT. This rearrangement joins TRBV7-4 to TRBJ1-4; 9 nucleotides agree with TRBD1. The germline V gene has CDR1 SGHVT and CDR2 SQSDAQ. V lost 7 bases, J lost 8 bases, and 20 bases stayed unmatched. The CDR3 covers 18 residues.

This chain connects TRBV19 to TRBJ2-1; 7 bases fit TRBD1. CDR1 and CDR2 (germline): LNHDA, SQIVND (reference sequence). The length of the CDR3 is 13 residues. V lost 3 bases and J lost 15; bases outside the gene matches: 11. The CDR3 coding sequence is TGTGCCAGTAGTATTCGTTCAGGGGGTTCGAGGTTCTTC. Translation: CASSIRSGGSRFF.

The chain combines TRBV9 with TRBJ2-3; D perhaps matches TRBD2 (5 bases). The germline gives CDR1 SGDLS, CDR2 YYNGEE. The CDR3 totals 16 residues. The V end was cut by 0 bases, the J end by 0 bases, with 11 bases between. This chain's CDR3 is CASSVERRVSTDTQYF. The DNA of the CDR3 is TGTGCCAGCAGCGTAGAACGGCGGGTTAGCACAGATACGCAGTATTTT. Full variable domain (rest looked up from reference TRBV9 and TRBJ2-3): DSGVTQTPKHLITATGQRVTLRCSPRSGDLSVYWYQQSLDQGLQFLIQYYNGEERAKGNILERFSAQQFPDLHSELNLSSLELGDSALYFCASSVERRVSTDTQYFGPGTRLTVL.

The genes are TRBV5-1 and TRBJ2-3; 9 bases map to TRBD1. V was pared by 3 bases and J by 3 bases, with 8 bases of the junction left unmatched. This CDR3 spans 16 amino acids. CDR1 and CDR2 from the germline V gene are SGHRS and YFSETQ. The CDR3 DNA follows: TGCGCCAGCAGCTCGGGACAGGGAGTGGGGACAGATACGCAGTATTTT. Amino acid sequence: CASSSGQGVGTDTQYF.

The V call is TRBV6-5, the J call TRBJ2-1; TRBD2 aligns across 11 bases. V lost 5 bases to trimming and J lost 15 bases; unmatched junction nucleotides: 6. There are 12 residues in the CDR3. The germline V gene has CDR1 MNHEY and CDR2 SVGAGI. Written as DNA, the CDR3 is TGTGCCAGCAGTCCGACTAGCGGGATACGGTTCTTC. It is translated as CASSPTSGIRFF.

This clone has a handful of counts. The CDR3 sequence is CATRTSGSLGNEQFF. The CDR3 DNA follows: TGCGCCACCCGGACTAGCGGGAGTTTAGGCAATGAGCAGTTCTTC. The chain uses TRBV5-1 and TRBJ2-1, with 13 bases fitting TRBD2. Germline V CDR1 and CDR2: SGHRS, YFSETQ. The CDR3 length is 15 residues. Germline trimming cut 9 bases from V and 6 bases from J; bases unmatched to any gene: 9.

The chain couples TRBV11-3 to TRBJ2-1; D gene ambiguous. The CDR3 totals 12 residues. The V end was cut by 0 bases, the J end by 9 bases, with 6 bases between. Germline V gene data show CDR1 as SGHNT and CDR2 as YENEEA. The CDR3 region has the DNA TGTGCCAGCAGCTTAGATCGCAGTGAGCAGTTCTTC. Translating it yields CASSLDRSEQFF.

The chain uses TRBV6-5 and TRBJ1-2; the D gene is possibly TRBD1 (5 bases). V gave up 0 bases and J gave up 0 bases, with 11 bases separating them. This CDR3 has 16 residues. Germline V gives CDR1 MNHEY, CDR2 SVGAGI. Here the CDR3 DNA reads TGTGCCAGCAGTTACTCGTCAGGGTCCCCTAACTATGGCTACACCTTC. Its protein is CASSYSSGSPNYGYTF.

The DNA of the CDR3 is TGTGCCAGCAGCCTGTCCGGGACATCTGCGGAAGAGACCCAGTACTTC. Protein sequence: CASSLSGTSAEETQYF. The chain has TRBV11-3 and TRBJ2-5; D possibly corresponds to TRBD1 (6 bases). The V end was cut by 5 bases, the J end by 3 bases, with 19 bases between. Germline-derived CDR1 and CDR2 are SGHNT and YENEEA. The CDR3 runs to 16 residues.

This clone was detected once. The rearrangement joins TRBV27 to TRBJ2-7, with TRBD2 matching 13 bases. From germline, CDR1 is MNHEY and CDR2 SMNVEV (reference sequence). The CDR3 sequence is 15 residues long. The ends lost 5 bases at V and 7 bases at J; junction bases unmatched: 8. CDR3 residues: CASSPGLAGVQEQYF. The CDR3, as DNA: TGTGCCAGCAGTCCAGGACTAGCGGGAGTGCAAGAGCAGTACTTC.

The V call is TRBV4-1, the J call TRBJ2-1; TRBD2 aligns across 8 bases. The germline V gene encodes CDR1 MGHRA and CDR2 YSYEKL. This CDR3 is 15 amino acids long. The junction had 8 bases not matched to a gene; V was cut back by 4 bases and J by 6 bases. CDR3 amino acids: CASSRTDLAGNEQFF. CDR3 in DNA: TGCGCCAGCAGCCGGACGGACCTAGCGGGCAATGAGCAGTTCTTC.

The chain has TRBV30 and TRBJ1-5, with D possibly TRBD1 on 5 matching bases. Germline CDR1 and CDR2: GTSNPN and SVGIG (reference sequence). This CDR3 has 14 residues. V was cut by 6 bases and J by 5 bases, with 17 bases left in between. In DNA form, the CDR3 reads TGTGCCTGTCAATCGGGGGATTTAGATCAGCCCCAGCATTTT. It yields the protein CACQSGDLDQPQHF.

A single count supports this clone. V usage is TRBV2 and J usage is TRBJ1-1; D might be TRBD1 (5 bases). CDR1 is SNHLY and CDR2 is FYNNEI in the germline V gene. V lost 11 bases, J lost 1 base, and 23 bases lay in between. CDR3 size: 16 residues. CDR3 sequence reads: CAFSLGRVRGNTEAFF. CDR3 DNA sequence: TGTGCCTTCTCCCTCGGCAGGGTGCGAGGGAACACTGAAGCTTTCTTT.

The genes are TRBV5-1 and TRBJ1-2, with 11 nucleotides matching TRBD1. Germline V gene data show CDR1 as SGHRS and CDR2 as YFSETQ. This CDR3 spans 16 amino acids. Germline trimming cut 4 bases from V and 4 bases from J; bases unmatched to any gene: 9. The CDR3 here is CASSARDRGFGYGYTF. The CDR3 DNA is TGCGCCAGCAGCGCCCGGGACAGGGGGTTTGGCTATGGCTACACCTTC.

In this sample, this clone turned up once. At one of its ends the junction is not consistent with the germline gene, which may arise from a read error. This sequence joins TRBV5-5 and TRBJ1-2; tentative D call: TRBD1 (5 bases). CDR1 is SGHKS, CDR2 YYEKEE, per germline (reference sequence). There are 14 residues in the CDR3. Here the CDR3 DNA reads TGTGCCAGCACCTTGGCGGGGGAGGGCTATGGCTACACCTTC. Translation: CASTLAGEGYGYTF.

V is TRBV4-2 and J is TRBJ1-1; 7 bases are shared with TRBD1. The CDR3 spans 15 residues. CDR1 LGHNA and CDR2 YNFKEQ come from the germline V gene. Trimming took 1 base from V and 0 from J; bases not matched to a gene: 2. CDR3 sequence reads: CASSQGQGMNTEAFF. CDR3 DNA: TGTGCCAGCAGCCAAGGACAGGGTATGAACACTGAAGCTTTCTTT.

The gene calls are TRBV4-3 and TRBJ2-3, with a tentative D call TRBD2 (6 bases). V was clipped by 0 bases and J by 2 bases, with 12 bases between them. Looked up from germline, CDR1 is LGHNA and CDR2 is YSLEER. This CDR3 comprises 16 residues. The DNA of the CDR3 is TGCGCCAGCAGCCAAGACTGGCGGGGACTCACAGATACGCAGTATTTT. Its protein product is CASSQDWRGLTDTQYF.

J is TRBJ2-1 and V is TRBV6-1; 8 bases agree with TRBD2. CDR1 and CDR2 from the germline V gene are MNHNS and SASEGT. V was pared by 6 bases and J by 4 bases, with 8 bases of the junction left unmatched. The CDR3 sequence is 15 residues long. The CDR3 spells CASSAGGLVYNEQFF. The DNA for the CDR3 is TGTGCCAGCAGCGCCGGGGGACTAGTTTACAATGAGCAGTTCTTC.

J is TRBJ1-3 and V is TRBV5-1, with D unclear. There are 14 residues in the CDR3. From germline, CDR1 is SGHRS and CDR2 YFSETQ. Between the trimmed V and J ends, which lost 0 bases and 1 base, there was a span of 5 bases. For the CDR3, the DNA is TGCGCCAGCAGCTTGGACCAGTCTGGAAACACCATATATTTT. Translated: CASSLDQSGNTIYF.

With regard to this clone: The identical CDR3 is also encoded by other nucleotide sequences in the sample. The chain links TRBV19 to TRBJ1-3, with D unresolved. The CDR3 totals 11 residues. From germline, CDR1 is LNHDA and CDR2 SQIVND (reference sequence). The V end lost 7 bases, the J end lost 4 bases, and 5 bases lay between the germline ends. DNA for the CDR3: TGTGCCAGTACAGGCGGAAACACCATATATTTT. Translated, it gives CASTGGNTIYF.

The chain is built from TRBV2 and TRBJ2-2, with D possibly TRBD1 on 7 matching bases. There are 15 residues in the CDR3. CDR1 is SNHLY and CDR2 is FYNNEI in the germline V gene. V was shortened by 5 bases and J by 5 bases, with 15 bases between the two germline ends. DNA for the CDR3: TGTGCCAGCAGTCTTATCCAGGGGGGAACCGGGGAGCTGTTTTTT. Amino acids: CASSLIQGGTGELFF.

This clone was found a few times. The chain has TRBV30 and TRBJ1-2; no firm D call. The CDR3 runs 11 residues. Germline CDR1 and CDR2: GTSNPN and SVGIG (reference sequence). Trimming cost V 0 bases and J 4 bases, with 3 bases left between them. This CDR3 is CAWSVLYGYTF. The CDR3 DNA reads TGTGCCTGGAGTGTACTCTATGGCTACACCTTC.

The V gene is TRBV7-9, the J gene TRBJ2-5; 7 nucleotides agree with TRBD2. Trimming took 4 bases from V and 7 from J; bases not matched to a gene: 0. CDR3 length: 11 residues. The germline V gene encodes CDR1 SEHNR and CDR2 FQNEAQ (reference sequence). The CDR3 nucleotides read TGTGCCAGCAGCTGGGAGGGGACCCAGTACTTC. It yields the protein CASSWEGTQYF.

This chain uses TRBV2 with TRBJ1-1, with TRBD1 matching 12 bases. Trimming cost V 4 bases and J 4 bases; bases outside gene matches: 7. The CDR3 spans 16 residues. Germline values: CDR1 SNHLY, CDR2 FYNNEI. This chain's CDR3 is CASSGWDRGRLTEAFF. The CDR3, as DNA: TGTGCCAGCAGTGGATGGGACAGGGGGCGGCTCACTGAAGCTTTCTTT. The complete variable domain, with remaining parts taken from reference TRBV2 and TRBJ1-1, reads EPEVTQTPSHQVTQMGQEVILRCVPISNHLYFYWYRQILGQKVEFLVSFYNNEISEKSEIFDDQFSVERPDGSNFTLKIRSTKLEDSAMYFCASSGWDRGRLTEAFFGQGTRLTVV.

The V call is TRBV5-1, the J call TRBJ2-7; D is unclear. CDR3 length equals 12 residues. Trimming shortened V by 1 base and J by 3 bases, and 5 bases separated the two germline ends. The germline V gene encodes CDR1 SGHRS and CDR2 YFSETQ. The CDR3 loop is CASSLNSYEQYF. The DNA for the CDR3 is TGCGCCAGCAGCTTGAATAGCTACGAGCAGTACTTC.